Below are 9 T cell receptor beta chains sequenced from a single sample in a study of blood T cells in healthy people across ages. A second PCR, run for roughly 7 to 12 cycles, used a sample-barcoded 5' primer plus a J-beta primer mix. TCRdb processed the 5' RACE reads anew with MiXCR; each CDR3 protein has one entry. The profile covers 980,000 or so distinct CDR3 sequences, with under 50% appearing a single time and about an eighth taken by the ten largest. The sequencing input was blood. These receptors all come from a man aged 25 to 40 in good health.

This clonotype appeared a single time. A clone one base away is much larger, so this may be a read error. The V gene is TRBV28, the J gene TRBJ2-5; TRBD1 matches at 7 bases. V trimming: 6 bases; J trimming: 11 bases; junction bases outside the gene matches: 18. The CDR3 length is 15 residues. CDR1 is MDHEN and CDR2 is SYDVKM in the germline V gene. The CDR3 DNA reads TGTGCCAGCAGGATTGAGGGCAGGGGGTCCAATGAGCAGTACTTC. Residues: CASRIEGRGSNEQYF.

CDR3 DNA sequence: TGTGCCAGCAGCTCACGAGTTGGTGGGACAGGGGATATTACTGATACGCAGTATTTT. This codes for CASSSRVGGTGDITDTQYF. The chain recombines TRBV7-2 with TRBJ2-3; 10 nucleotides match TRBD1. The CDR3 runs to 19 residues. CDR1 SGHTA and CDR2 FQGNSA come from the germline V gene. V lost 4 bases, J lost 6 bases, and 19 bases stayed unmatched.

In this sample, this clonotype turned up a few times. V is TRBV9 and J is TRBJ1-2; maybe TRBD1 (5 bases). The CDR3 consists of 13 residues. Germline CDR1 reads SGDLS; CDR2 reads YYNGEE. V was pared by 1 base and J by 6 bases, with 10 bases between. CDR3 residues: CASSVSGTDGYTF. CDR3 nucleotides: TGTGCCAGCAGCGTATCGGGGACGGATGGCTACACCTTC.

This chain uses TRBV18 with TRBJ2-5; maybe TRBD1 (5 bases). The CDR3 covers 15 residues. V lost 4 bases to trimming and J lost 2 bases, with 14 bases between them. Germline CDR1 is KGHSH and CDR2 is LQKENI. The CDR3 sequence: CASSLTAPPQETQYF. Written as DNA, the CDR3 is TGTGCCAGCTCACTGACAGCACCGCCGCAAGAGACCCAGTACTTC.

This clonotype appeared many times. The chain combines TRBV10-3 with TRBJ1-4; 7 positions match TRBD1. Germline CDR1 and CDR2: ENHRY and SYGVKD. The CDR3 extends over 15 amino acids. After removal of 6 bases from V and 3 bases from J, the junction contained 7 bases not matched to a gene. The CDR3 reads CAIREGAAANEKLFF. The CDR3 region has the DNA TGTGCCATCAGGGAGGGGGCCGCGGCTAATGAAAAACTGTTTTTT.

This chain uses TRBV18 with TRBJ2-7; D might be TRBD1 (6 bases). This CDR3 region has 14 residues. The germline gives CDR1 KGHSH, CDR2 LQKENI. The ends were cut back, 3 bases at V and 4 bases at J, with 13 bases in the middle. The CDR3 loop reads CASSPQGLVYEQYF. As DNA, the CDR3 is TGTGCCAGCTCACCGCAGGGGCTAGTTTACGAGCAGTACTTC. Complete variable domain (other parts from reference TRBV18 and TRBJ2-7): NAGVMQNPRHLVRRRGQEARLRCSPMKGHSHVYWYRQLPEEGLKFMVYLQKENIIDESGMPKERFSAEFPKEGPSILRIQQVVRGDSAAYFCASSPQGLVYEQYFGPGTRLTVT.

The chain joins TRBV6-2 or TRBV6-3 to TRBJ2-3; 7 bases align to TRBD1. Germline V gene lookup returns CDR1 MNHEY and CDR2 SVGEGT. With 2 bases clipped from V and 6 bases from J, the junction kept 8 bases outside the gene matches. This CDR3 spans 15 amino acids. CDR3 DNA sequence: TGTGCCAGCAGTTACGAGACAGGGCTTTCGGATACGCAGTATTTT. Its protein product is CASSYETGLSDTQYF.

CDR3 amino acids: CSACSQTGELFF. The CDR3 bases are TGCAGTGCTTGCTCGCAGACCGGGGAGCTGTTTTTT. The V call is TRBV20-1, the J call TRBJ2-2; no firm D call. Trimming removed 5 bases at V and 5 bases at J, with 9 bases between. The germline gives CDR1 DFQATT, CDR2 SNEGSKA (reference sequence). The CDR3 is 12 residues long.

In this sample, this clonotype turned up a few times. The chain combines TRBV20-1 with TRBJ2-5; D not resolved. The V end was cut by 2 bases, the J end by 4 bases, with 14 bases between. The CDR3 loop spans 14 amino acids. Per germline, CDR1 DFQATT and CDR2 SNEGSKA (reference sequence). CDR3 residues: CSARHSHTRETQYF. The CDR3 bases are TGCAGTGCTAGACATTCTCATACCCGAGAGACCCAGTACTTC.